This T cell receptor (beta chain) was observed in a study of T cells after yellow fever vaccination. In the study overall: Libraries from low-cell-number fractions were prepared with the SMART-Seq v4 Ultra Low Input RNA kit. Study-wide results and limits: Contamination by abundant bulk-population clonotypes could be present in FACS-sorted repertoires.

A single record per CDR3 protein comes from TCRdb applying MiXCR to the 5' RACE reads. This repertoire shows around 360,000 distinct CDR3 sequences, about 9.9% found once; its top ten account for roughly a sixth. The sample holds a few counts of this clonotype. Its antigen is not known. Germline CDR1 is SGHRS and CDR2 is YFSETQ. The CDR3 loop spans 16 amino acids. Trimming cost V 0 bases and J 4 bases; bases outside gene matches: 6. This TCR came from a man between 18 and 29 years old who received the YFV17D yellow fever vaccine. The sample consisted of PBMCs, taken on the day of the first yellow fever vaccination. The chain combines TRBV5-1 with TRBJ1-4; 7 bases map to TRBD1. The CDR3 DNA follows: TGCGCCAGCAGCTTGGACGGACAGGCTCTTAATGAAAAACTGTTTTTT. It codes for CASSLDGQALNEKLFF.